Only a few counts were recorded for the clone carrying this T cell receptor beta chain. As yet, its antigen is unknown. These data come from a study of T cell repertoires in cytomegalovirus infection. Study details: Researchers turned to recently identified HLA-C-restricted CMV epitopes as well as well-studied HLA-B-restricted ones. Public signatures in TCR beta pointed to CMV infection and matching HLA type. Study-wide results and limits: Of the TCR beta families, the public ones yielded a cumulative frequency that identified carriers of CMV plus the relevant HLA. HLA-C-restricted CMV-specific TCR beta clonotypes were dominant in the ex vivo response.

Via MiXCR, TCRdb re-called the reads, giving one row per CDR3 protein. The repertoire holds roughly 100,000 distinct CDR3 sequences, roughly 39% seen once, with just under 75% in the top ten. In germline, CDR1 is SGHVS, CDR2 FQNEAQ. The junction had 8 bases not matched to a gene; V was cut back by 5 bases and J by 4 bases. The CDR3 is made up of 15 amino acids. The chain joins TRBV7-8 to TRBJ1-5, with 7 bases that match TRBD1. The clonotype originates from a human donor in good health (CMV status not recorded). Some clones in this sample may be carry-over from other donors' samples. Sequenced here: CD8+ T cells from cultured PBMCs, sampled from culture after CMV antigen stimulation. In nucleotides, the CDR3 is TGTGCCAGCAGCCGACAGGGAACCGGAAATCAGCCCCAGCATTTT. Translated: CASSRQGTGNQPQHF.